The 16 T cell receptor beta chains below were found in one sample sequenced in a study of blood T cell repertoires in COVID-19. Sequencing used immunoSEQ multiplex PCR; TCRdb keeps in-frame clones, though not all of them. The sample lists 200,000 to 250,000 clones; 80% to 90% were seen once. Sequencing input: peripheral blood. The receptors stem from an elderly man with acute or convalescent COVID-19.

This clone came up a few times. The chain combines TRBV11-2 with TRBJ2-7; tentative D call: TRBD2 (6 bases). This CDR3 is built from 14 residues. V was pared by 3 bases and J by 0 bases, with 9 bases between. The germline CDR1 and CDR2 sequences are SGHAT and FQNNGV. The CDR3 sequence: CASSLGTLSYEQYF. The DNA for the CDR3 is TGTGCCAGCAGCTTGGGGACTCTCTCCTACGAGCAGTACTTC. The full variable domain, completed using reference TRBV11-2 and TRBJ2-7, is EAGVAQSPRYKIIEKRQSVAFWCNPISGHATLYWYQQILGQGPKLLIQFQNNGVVDDSQLPKDRFSAERLKGVDSTLKIQPAKLEDSAVYLCASSLGTLSYEQYFGPGTRLTVT.

The V call is TRBV27, the J call TRBJ2-2; D ambiguous. In germline, CDR1 is MNHEY, CDR2 SMNVEV (reference sequence). This CDR3 has 14 amino acids. V dropped 3 bases and J dropped 6 bases, with 11 bases sitting between them. CDR3 in DNA: TGTGCCAGCAGTTTCCAGCTAGTCTCCGGGGAGCTGTTTTTT. It specifies CASSFQLVSGELFF.

This clone was seen more than once but under ten times. This sequence joins TRBV7-3 and TRBJ2-2, with TRBD2 matching 8 bases. This CDR3 is built from 15 residues. V was pared by 4 bases and J by 1 base, with 2 bases of the junction left unmatched. Germline V CDR1 and CDR2: SGHTA, FQGTGA. CDR3 loop: CASSWSGRNTGELFF. The CDR3 nucleotides are TGTGCCAGCAGCTGGAGCGGGAGGAACACCGGGGAGCTGTTTTTT.

V and J are TRBV7-2 and TRBJ2-3, with 11 bases lining up with TRBD2. V was pared by 5 bases and J by 2 bases, with 6 bases of the junction left unmatched. The CDR3 covers 16 residues. CDR1 is SGHTA and CDR2 is FQGNSA in the germline V gene. The DNA of the CDR3 is TGTGCCAGCAGCACCCAACTAGCGGGAGCCACAGATACGCAGTATTTT. Amino acids: CASSTQLAGATDTQYF.

CDR3 sequence: CASSKPRMHNEQFF. For the CDR3, the DNA is TGTGCCAGCAGCAAGCCTAGGATGCACAATGAGCAGTTCTTC. V and J are TRBV21-1 and TRBJ2-1; the table's D gene call, TRBD2, was not cross checked with the DNA. TRBV21-1 is assigned pseudogene status. This CDR3 has 14 amino acids.

V gene TRBV12-5 combines with J gene TRBJ2-7; D uncertain. Germline assignment: CDR1 LGHNT and CDR2 FRNRAP. The V end lost 0 bases, the J end lost 4 bases, and 7 bases lay between the germline ends. There are 13 residues in the CDR3. CDR3 loop: CASGLVKEYEQYV. The CDR3 bases are TGTGCTAGTGGTTTGGTAAAGGAGTACGAGCAGTACGTC.

The chain joins TRBV24-1 to TRBJ2-1; D is perhaps TRBD1 (5 bases). Trimming shortened V by 5 bases and J by 9 bases, and 16 bases separated the two germline ends. Germline lookup yields CDR1 KGHDR and CDR2 SFDVKD. This CDR3 is built from 14 residues. The CDR3 loop reads CATSGQGINSEQFF. The CDR3 coding sequence is TGTGCCACCAGTGGCCAGGGCATAAACAGTGAGCAGTTCTTC.

CDR3 bases: TGTGCCAGCAGCTGGGACTTATACAATGAGCAGTTCTTC. Residues: CASSWDLYNEQFF. The chain recombines TRBV7-8 with TRBJ2-1; maybe TRBD2 (6 bases). V was clipped by 4 bases and J by 4 bases, with 8 bases between them. The CDR3 has 13 amino acids. Germline CDR1 is SGHVS and CDR2 is FQNEAQ.

The J gene is TRBJ2-5, the V gene TRBV7-2, with D possibly matching TRBD2 (6 bases). The CDR3 extends over 16 amino acids. V lost 1 base and J 2 bases, leaving 14 bases between the germline ends. Germline values: CDR1 SGHTA, CDR2 FQGNSA. CDR3 amino acids: CASSLVPGSGQETQYF. In DNA, the CDR3 is TGTGCCAGCAGCTTAGTGCCCGGGAGCGGTCAAGAGACCCAGTACTTC.

The V gene is TRBV19, the J gene TRBJ1-1; D unresolved. Trimming took 4 bases from V and 0 from J, leaving 12 bases between them. CDR3 length equals 15 residues. The germline V gene encodes CDR1 LNHDA and CDR2 SQIVND (reference sequence). The CDR3 nucleotides read TGTGCCAGTAGTACCCCGCCTGACATGAACACTGAAGCTTTCTTT. This gives the protein CASSTPPDMNTEAFF.

The genes are TRBV15 and TRBJ1-3, with a possible D match to TRBD1 (5 bases). Trimming took off 5 bases at V and 0 bases at J, with 14 bases between the two ends. Germline loops: CDR1 LNHNV, CDR2 YYDKDF (reference sequence). This CDR3 comprises 16 residues. For the CDR3, the DNA is TGTGCCACCAGCGGGCGGACACCTAGCTCTGGAAACACCATATATTTT. Amino acid sequence: CATSGRTPSSGNTIYF.

This clone appeared a few times. The chain employs TRBV28 and TRBJ1-2, with D hard to call. The CDR3 loop spans 14 amino acids. CDR1 and CDR2 (germline): MDHEN, SYDVKM. Trimming cost V 3 bases and J 6 bases, with 14 bases left between them. The CDR3 is CASSFSGMTHGYTF. The CDR3 DNA sequence: TGTGCCAGCAGTTTCTCCGGGATGACCCATGGCTACACCTTC.

The V and J genes are TRBV28 and TRBJ2-1; D gene uncertain. Germline assignment: CDR1 MDHEN and CDR2 SYDVKM. The CDR3 consists of 12 residues. Between the trimmed V and J ends, which lost 5 bases and 7 bases, there was a span of 9 bases. The CDR3 spells CASSLRINEQFF. The CDR3 DNA reads TGTGCCAGCAGTCTCCGTATTAATGAGCAGTTCTTC.

The chain combines TRBV28 with TRBJ1-4, with D perhaps matching TRBD1 (6 bases). This CDR3 has 17 residues. V lost 5 bases to trimming and J lost 4 bases, with 20 bases between them. CDR1 and CDR2 (germline): MDHEN, SYDVKM. The CDR3 nucleotides are TGTGCCAGCAGTGGAACAGGGCCATCGTGGGGTAATGAAAAACTGTTTTTT. Its translation is CASSGTGPSWGNEKLFF.

The chain is built from TRBV28 and TRBJ1-1; D might be TRBD1 (6 bases). Trimming cost V 6 bases and J 6 bases, with 17 bases left between them. The CDR3 covers 14 residues. Germline CDR1 reads MDHEN; CDR2 reads SYDVKM. CDR3: CASRTIKTGSEAFF. CDR3 nucleotide sequence: TGTGCCAGCAGGACTATCAAAACAGGGTCTGAAGCTTTCTTT.

The chain is built from TRBV7-6 and TRBJ2-7; D is uncertain. The germline V and J ends were trimmed by 2 bases and 0 bases, with 20 bases remaining between them. From germline, CDR1 is SGHVS and CDR2 FNYEAQ. The CDR3 length is 18 residues. CDR3 protein: CASSLLPPVGGSSYEQYF. The DNA for the CDR3 is TGTGCCAGCAGCTTATTACCTCCGGTTGGCGGTAGCTCCTACGAGCAGTACTTC.